This TCR beta chain was sequenced during a study of cytotoxic CD8 clonotypes in ibrutinib-treated CLL. Study findings and constraints: Shared public clonotypes were rare, and on treatment they either got smaller or stayed the same.

A word on this clone: The antigen remains undetermined.

V was pared by 11 bases and J by 4 bases, with 29 bases between. The CDR3 consists of 17 residues. The germline V gene encodes CDR1 SGHNT and CDR2 YENEEA. Sequencing used immunoSEQ multiplex PCR; TCRdb keeps in-frame clones, though not all of them. Counted here are nearly 100,000 clones, approximately 82% occurring once; the ten biggest clones make up about 34%. The clonotype originates from a human donor with chronic lymphocytic leukemia. The specimen comprised PBMCs, sampled after 12 months of ibrutinib treatment. This chain joins TRBV11-3 and TRBJ1-2; D unclear. CDR3 loop: CADGYVHISRHRYGYTF. DNA of the CDR3: TGTGCCGACGGATACGTACACATATCCCGTCATCGCTATGGCTACACCTTC.